A selection of T cell receptor beta chains follows, all from one sample in a study of regulatory T cells in long-lasting Graves disease. Each CDR3 protein gets one entry after TCRdb re-called the multiplex PCR reads with MiXCR. In the table there are about 530,000 distinct CDR3 sequences, about 16% of which are singletons. This sample was shared with a second study, whose subject was T cells in Graves' hyperthyroidism and ophthalmopathy.

The specimen comprised peripheral blood mononuclear cells (PBMCs), sampled at new diagnosis, from a patient treated with antithyroid drugs. The origin of the receptors is a woman aged 40 to 65 with Graves disease. The CDR3 runs from the conserved cysteine through the conserved F or W. Fields, in order: J gene, clone size, D gene, V gene, CDR3 protein, CDR3 DNA. The D gene is left open where the match is weak. Some rows mark clone size as missing; the rest say once, few, many or name a class of expanded clone.

j_gene: TRBJ1-3; abundance: few; d_gene: -; v_gene: TRBV7-2; CDR3aa: CASSPQVAFSGNTIYF; CDR3nt: TGTGCCAGCAGCCCGCAGGTAGCCTTCTCTGGAAACACCATATATTTT
j_gene: TRBJ2-1; abundance: few; d_gene: -; v_gene: TRBV9; CDR3aa: CASSVDLAGNNEQFF; CDR3nt: TGTGCCAGCAGCGTAGATTTAGCAGGCAACAATGAGCAGTTCTTC
j_gene: TRBJ2-5; abundance: many; d_gene: -; v_gene: TRBV28; CDR3aa: CASSSLEAGTQETQYF; CDR3nt: TGTGCCAGCAGTTCCCTCGAGGCGGGGACGCAAGAGACCCAGTACTTC
j_gene: TRBJ2-1; abundance: many; d_gene: TRBD2; v_gene: TRBV11-2; CDR3aa: CASRTSGGDIYNEQFF; CDR3nt: TGTGCCAGCAGGACTAGCGGGGGAGACATCTACAATGAGCAGTTCTTC
j_gene: TRBJ2-1; abundance: -; d_gene: TRBD2; v_gene: TRBV6-1; CDR3aa: CASGTLAGGDEQFF; CDR3nt: TGTGCCAGCGGGACCCTGGCGGGGGGGGATGAGCAGTTCTTC
j_gene: TRBJ2-3; abundance: many; d_gene: TRBD1; v_gene: TRBV7-6; CDR3aa: CASSLFGQGASDTQYF; CDR3nt: TGTGCCAGCAGCTTATTCGGACAGGGGGCGTCAGATACGCAGTATTTT
j_gene: TRBJ1-2; abundance: many; d_gene: -; v_gene: TRBV27; CDR3aa: CASSRDTVYGYTF; CDR3nt: TGTGCCAGCAGTCGGGACACCGTCTATGGCTACACCTTC
j_gene: TRBJ2-3; abundance: many; d_gene: TRBD2; v_gene: TRBV7-3; CDR3aa: CASSLNPLAGGTDTQYF; CDR3nt: TGTGCCAGCAGCTTAAACCCCCTAGCGGGGGGGACAGATACGCAGTATTTT
j_gene: TRBJ2-3; abundance: many; d_gene: -; v_gene: TRBV7-2; CDR3aa: CASSLAGGHKAQYF; CDR3nt: TGTGCCAGCAGCTTAGCGGGTGGTCACAAGGCGCAGTATTTT
j_gene: TRBJ1-1; abundance: many; d_gene: -; v_gene: TRBV11-2; CDR3aa: CASSQIGGGTEAFF; CDR3nt: TGTGCCAGCAGTCAAATAGGGGGAGGAACTGAAGCTTTCTTT
j_gene: TRBJ1-5; abundance: -; d_gene: -; v_gene: TRBV5-6; CDR3aa: CASSLGGQSINQPQHF; CDR3nt: TGTGCCAGCAGCTTGGGAGGACAGTCTATCAATCAGCCCCAGCATTTT
j_gene: TRBJ2-1; abundance: -; d_gene: -; v_gene: TRBV7-9; CDR3aa: CASSLSEYEQFF; CDR3nt: TGTGCCAGCAGCTTATCGGAGTATGAGCAGTTCTTC
j_gene: TRBJ2-1; abundance: -; d_gene: TRBD2; v_gene: TRBV24-1; CDR3aa: CATSDSSGGGLEQFF; CDR3nt: TGTGCCACCAGTGATTCTAGCGGGGGGGGACTTGAGCAGTTCTTC
j_gene: TRBJ1-5; abundance: many; d_gene: -; v_gene: TRBV3-1; CDR3aa: CASSQARSNQPQHF; CDR3nt: TGTGCCAGCAGCCAAGCACGGAGCAATCAGCCCCAGCATTTT
j_gene: TRBJ1-3; abundance: many; d_gene: -; v_gene: TRBV11-2; CDR3aa: CASSGGQTNTIYF; CDR3nt: TGTGCCAGCAGCGGCGGACAGACAAACACCATATATTTT
j_gene: TRBJ2-1; abundance: many; d_gene: -; v_gene: TRBV5-1; CDR3aa: CASSPMFGGDEQFF; CDR3nt: TGTGCCAGCAGCCCAATGTTCGGGGGCGATGAGCAGTTCTTC
j_gene: TRBJ2-5; abundance: many; d_gene: -; v_gene: TRBV18; CDR3aa: CASSPRDGPEKTQYF; CDR3nt: TGTGCCAGCTCACCCAGGGACGGACCGGAGAAGACCCAGTACTTC
j_gene: TRBJ1-5; abundance: few; d_gene: -; v_gene: TRBV5-5; CDR3aa: CASSLIPHQPQHF; CDR3nt: TGTGCCAGCAGCTTAATCCCTCATCAGCCCCAGCATTTT